A selection of T cell receptor beta chains follows, all from one sample in a study of T-cell reconstitution after alpha-beta-depleted transplantation in children. TCRdb re-called the PCR reads with MiXCR, one entry per CDR3 protein. The sample lists around 580,000 distinct CDR3 sequences; about 23% were seen once. This sample comprised PBMCs, mostly from graft donor cells, obtained 360 days after TCRalphabeta/CD19-depleted stem cell transplant. The receptors come from a boy less than two years old who had a stem cell transplant for acute myeloid leukemia, so the T cells may come from the graft donor. CDR3s include the opening cysteine and the closing phenylalanine or tryptophan. A D gene is named only where the DNA matches it firmly. Clone size appears in some rows only: once, few, many, or a class for an expanded clone.

v_gene	d_gene	abundance	j_gene	CDR3nt	CDR3aa
TRBV6-1	NA	few	TRBJ2-1	TGTGCCAGCAGGGGGACGACGAATGCCTACAATGAGCAGTTCTTC	CASRGTTNAYNEQFF
TRBV5-6	TRBD1	many	TRBJ2-3	TGTGCCAGCAGCTTCACTGACAGGGTTGACACAGATACGCAGTATTTT	CASSFTDRVDTDTQYF
TRBV20-1	TRBD2	few	TRBJ2-3	TGCAGTGCTCTCCCGGGGGGTCCTAGCACAGATACGCAGTATTTT	CSALPGGPSTDTQYF
TRBV3-1	NA	many	TRBJ1-2	TGTGCCAGCAGCAACTTGAGGACAGCTAACTATGGCTACACCTTC	CASSNLRTANYGYTF
TRBV29-1	NA	few	TRBJ1-1	TGCAGCGTCCAGGGGCGAGGGATGAACACTGAAGCTTTCTTT	CSVQGRGMNTEAFF
TRBV6-1	TRBD1	few	TRBJ2-7	TGTGCCAGCAGCCCGGGACAGGGTGGCACCTACGAGCAGTACTTC	CASSPGQGGTYEQYF
TRBV28	NA	once	TRBJ1-6	TGTGCCAGCAGTCTCAGGGACTCAGTTGGTTCACCCCTCCACTTT	CASSLRDSVGSPLHF
TRBV4-3	NA	many	TRBJ2-7	TGCGCCAGCAGCCAAGAAATCGGGGACGAGCAGTACTTC	CASSQEIGDEQYF
TRBV12-3/TRBV12-4	TRBD1	NA	TRBJ1-6	TGTGCCAGCAGGGGACAGGGAACCTATAATTCACCCCTCCACTTT	CASRGQGTYNSPLHF
TRBV20-1	NA	NA	TRBJ1-2	TGCAGTGCCATTAGAGGGGGCTATGGCTACACCTTC	CSAIRGGYGYTF
TRBV7-6	NA	NA	TRBJ2-1	TGTGCCAGCAGCTTAGGACCGGGACTGAGCAATGAGCAGTTCTTC	CASSLGPGLSNEQFF
TRBV30	NA	NA	TRBJ1-6	TGTGCCTGGAGTGTACTGGATGTGAATTCACCCCTCCACTTT	CAWSVLDVNSPLHF
TRBV7-2	NA	NA	TRBJ1-2	TGTGCCAGCAGCTTCTCGGTGGGGGGGAACTATGGCTACACCTTC	CASSFSVGGNYGYTF
TRBV18	NA	NA	TRBJ2-7	TGTGCCAGCTCACCAGAACAGACAGTCTACGAGCAGTACTTC	CASSPEQTVYEQYF
TRBV7-9	TRBD2	many	TRBJ2-7	TGTGCCAGCAGCTTAACTAGCGGGGGGACCCCCTACGAGCAGTACTTC	CASSLTSGGTPYEQYF
TRBV20-1	TRBD2	many	TRBJ2-2	TGCAGTGCTAGAGATAGCGGGGATCAATCTATCACCGGGGAGCTGTTTTTT	CSARDSGDQSITGELFF
TRBV12-3/TRBV12-4	NA	many	TRBJ2-5	TGTGCCAGCAGTTCATGGGGAGGCGAGACCCAGTACTTC	CASSSWGGETQYF
TRBV20-1	NA	few	TRBJ2-1	TGCAGTGCTAGGGGACCTAGTTGGGATGAGCAGTTCTTC	CSARGPSWDEQFF
TRBV12-3/TRBV12-4	TRBD1	few	TRBJ1-1	TGTGCCAGCAGTTCCCCTTCGGACAGGGCCCCTGTGAACACTGAAGCTTTCTTT	CASSSPSDRAPVNTEAFF
TRBV9	NA	few	TRBJ2-7	TGTGCCAGCAGCGTAGTAAGGGAACTAACGGAGGAGCAGTACTTC	CASSVVRELTEEQYF
TRBV5-1	TRBD1	NA	TRBJ2-3	TGCGCCAGCAGCAAGGGGACAGCCACGCAGTATTTT	CASSKGTATQYF
TRBV6-1	TRBD2	NA	TRBJ2-3	TGTGCCAGCAGGCCCGGTCGAAGCGGGGCCACAGATACGCAGTATTTT	CASRPGRSGATDTQYF
TRBV7-2	NA	few	TRBJ1-1	TGTGCCAGCAGCTTAAGGCCCGGCGGAGCTTTCTTT	CASSLRPGGAFF
TRBV28	TRBD1	NA	TRBJ2-3	TGTGCCAGCAGCGTAATGGGATCCGGGACAGGGATACATACGCAGTATTTT	CASSVMGSGTGIHTQYF
TRBV6-2/TRBV6-3	NA	many	TRBJ2-7	TGTGCCAGCAGCCGGGCAGGGGCCACCTCCTACGAGCAGTACTTC	CASSRAGATSYEQYF
TRBV29-1	NA	few	TRBJ2-6	TGCAGCGTTGTGGGGGCTGGGGCCAACTTCCTGACTTTC	CSVVGAGANFLTF
TRBV20-1	TRBD1	NA	TRBJ1-2	TGCAGTGCTAGAGCCGGGACAGGGAACTATGGCTACACCTTC	CSARAGTGNYGYTF
TRBV12-3/TRBV12-4	TRBD1	NA	TRBJ1-1	TGTGCCAGCAGTACCTACAGGGGGCCGGGCACTGAAGCTTTCTTT	CASSTYRGPGTEAFF
TRBV7-2	TRBD2	NA	TRBJ2-1	TGTGCCAGCAGCCGAGGGACTAGCGGGGGGCTGCAGTTCTTC	CASSRGTSGGLQFF
TRBV5-1	NA	many	TRBJ2-5	TGCGCCAGCAGCTTCACTCTAGTTACGATGGAGACCCAGTACTTC	CASSFTLVTMETQYF
TRBV7-2	NA	NA	TRBJ2-1	TGTGCCAGCAGCTCCCAGACCCTTCCTCCGAACAATGAGCAGTTCTTC	CASSSQTLPPNNEQFF
TRBV29-1	TRBD1	NA	TRBJ1-1	TGCAGCGTGGGACAGAGGGCGCGGGCTGAAGCTTTCTTT	CSVGQRARAEAFF
TRBV11-2	TRBD1	NA	TRBJ2-1	TGTGCCAGCACCCACCCCGGGACAGGGAGGGGAGCCTTAAACAATGAGCAGTTCTTC	CASTHPGTGRGALNNEQFF
TRBV15	TRBD1	NA	TRBJ1-4	TGTGCCGCGGGACAGGGGATGCCTAATGAAAAACTGTTTTTT	CAAGQGMPNEKLFF
TRBV7-9	NA	NA	TRBJ2-1	TGTGCCAGCAGTTTCAGGGGTCGCGAGCAGTTCTTC	CASSFRGREQFF
TRBV27	TRBD1	NA	TRBJ2-7	TGTGCCAGCAGGTCCCGGGGACAGGGTTCCTACGAGCAGTACTTC	CASRSRGQGSYEQYF
TRBV27	TRBD1	many	TRBJ2-1	TGTGCCAGCAGGTTCGACAGGGGATCCTACAATGAGCAGTTCTTC	CASRFDRGSYNEQFF
TRBV5-1	TRBD1	NA	TRBJ2-5	TGCGCCAGTGCGGCAGGGGGCGCGTGGCAAGAGACCCAGTACTTC	CASAAGGAWQETQYF
TRBV12-3/TRBV12-4	TRBD1	many	TRBJ1-1	TGTGCCAGCAGTCCAACGGACAGGAGGATTACTGAAGCTTTCTTT	CASSPTDRRITEAFF
TRBV30	NA	NA	TRBJ2-7	TGTGCCTGGAGGTGGTCTCTGGGGGGTGAGCAGTACTTC	CAWRWSLGGEQYF
TRBV20-1	NA	NA	TRBJ1-1	TGCAGTGCTAGAGATCCGTGGCGGGCAGGGAAGGGTTGGAACACTGAAGCTTTCTTT	CSARDPWRAGKGWNTEAFF
TRBV6-1	NA	many	TRBJ2-4	TGTGCCAGCAGCCCGGACCCAATAGCCAAAAACATTCAGTACTTC	CASSPDPIAKNIQYF
TRBV6-2/TRBV6-3	TRBD2	NA	TRBJ2-2	TGTGCCGCGGGGGTGGCGAACACCGGGGAGCTGTTTTTT	CAAGVANTGELFF
TRBV27	TRBD2	NA	TRBJ2-3	TGTGCCAGCAGTTTATTTTCCCCTAGGACTAGCGGAAACACAGATACGCAGTATTTT	CASSLFSPRTSGNTDTQYF
TRBV7-2	TRBD2	NA	TRBJ2-1	TGTGCCAGCAGCTTATCCCCCTCGGGGGGGGCCAATGAGCAGTTCTTC	CASSLSPSGGANEQFF
TRBV4-3	NA	NA	TRBJ2-3	TGCGCCAGCAGCCAAGCAGTAGGGACGGGGGGCACAGATACGCAGTATTTT	CASSQAVGTGGTDTQYF
TRBV7-2	TRBD1	many	TRBJ2-7	TGTGCCAGCAGCATATACCCGGGACAGGAGAAATACGAGCAGTACTTC	CASSIYPGQEKYEQYF
TRBV5-1	NA	NA	TRBJ2-2	TGCGCCAGCAGGGTCCGACATGGGGGTCAGAACACCGGGGAGCTGTTTTTT	CASRVRHGGQNTGELFF
TRBV20-1	NA	few	TRBJ1-4	TGCAGTGCGGCATACAGGGCAGGGGAAAAACTGTTTTTT	CSAAYRAGEKLFF
TRBV6-1	NA	NA	TRBJ2-1	TGTGCCAGCAGTGAGGTAACAGATGAGCAGTTCTTC	CASSEVTDEQFF